The rows below give T cell receptor beta chains drawn from one sample of a study of blood T cell repertoires in COVID-19. Data came from immunoSEQ multiplex PCR; TCRdb stores just in-frame clones and leaves some out. The table lists almost 200,000 clones, just under 85% of them singletons. Material: peripheral blood. The receptors shown here come from a man between 60 and 75 years old with COVID-19, enrolled during active disease. The CDR3 runs from the conserved cysteine through the conserved F or W. A D gene is named only where the DNA matches it firmly. Part of the rows lack a size; the others show once, few, many or a class for expanded clones.

j_gene: TRBJ2-5; v_gene: TRBV6-2/TRBV6-3; d_gene: NA; abundance: NA; CDR3aa: CASSYQGIQETQYF; CDR3nt: TGTGCCAGCAGTTACCAGGGGATCCAAGAGACCCAGTACTTC
j_gene: TRBJ2-1; v_gene: TRBV9; d_gene: TRBD1; abundance: once; CDR3aa: CASSVTWTGRNEQFF; CDR3nt: TGTGCCAGCAGCGTAACTTGGACAGGGAGGAATGAGCAGTTCTTC
j_gene: TRBJ1-3; v_gene: TRBV20-1; d_gene: TRBD1; abundance: few; CDR3aa: CSASKRTGGNTIYF; CDR3nt: TGCAGTGCTAGTAAAAGGACAGGCGGAAACACCATATATTTT
j_gene: TRBJ1-1; v_gene: TRBV5-5; d_gene: NA; abundance: NA; CDR3aa: CASSLGSTKSEAFF; CDR3nt: TGTGCCAGCAGCTTGGGTTCTACGAAATCTGAAGCTTTCTTT
j_gene: TRBJ2-1; v_gene: TRBV5-6; d_gene: TRBD1; abundance: NA; CDR3aa: CASSYTGDGQFF; CDR3nt: TGTGCCAGCAGCTACACAGGGGATGGTCAGTTCTTC
j_gene: TRBJ2-3; v_gene: TRBV9; d_gene: NA; abundance: NA; CDR3aa: CASGSSGSTDTQYF; CDR3nt: TGTGCCAGCGGGAGTAGTGGGAGTACAGATACGCAGTATTTT
j_gene: TRBJ1-3; v_gene: TRBV28; d_gene: NA; abundance: few; CDR3aa: CASSPDLGGNTIYF; CDR3nt: TGTGCCAGCAGTCCTGACTTAGGTGGAAACACCATATATTTT
j_gene: TRBJ1-1; v_gene: TRBV9; d_gene: NA; abundance: NA; CDR3aa: CASSAHRAVNTEAFF; CDR3nt: TGTGCCAGCAGCGCCCACAGGGCTGTGAACACTGAAGCTTTCTTT
j_gene: TRBJ1-1; v_gene: TRBV27; d_gene: NA; abundance: NA; CDR3aa: CASSLRAGMNTEAFF; CDR3nt: TGTGCCAGCTCCCTGCGAGCAGGGATGAACACTGAAGCTTTCTTT
j_gene: TRBJ2-7; v_gene: TRBV3-1/TRBV3-2; d_gene: TRBD2; abundance: NA; CDR3aa: CASTTSGSDRQYF; CDR3nt: TGTGCCAGCACGACCAGCGGGAGTGACAGACAGTACTTC
j_gene: TRBJ2-7; v_gene: TRBV9; d_gene: NA; abundance: NA; CDR3aa: CASSVDPGLSFEQYF; CDR3nt: TGTGCCAGCAGCGTAGATCCAGGTCTGTCGTTCGAGCAGTACTTC
j_gene: TRBJ1-4; v_gene: TRBV6-6; d_gene: TRBD1; abundance: NA; CDR3aa: CASSSTGGGEKLFF; CDR3nt: TGTGCCAGCAGTTCGACAGGGGGCGGCGAAAAACTGTTTTTT
j_gene: TRBJ1-1; v_gene: TRBV6-6; d_gene: NA; abundance: NA; CDR3aa: CASTQGINTEAFF; CDR3nt: TGTGCCAGCACACAGGGTATTAACACTGAAGCTTTCTTT
j_gene: TRBJ2-3; v_gene: TRBV7-2; d_gene: NA; abundance: NA; CDR3aa: CASSVAGYTDTQYF; CDR3nt: TGTGCCAGCAGCGTTGCAGGGTACACAGATACGCAGTATTTT
j_gene: TRBJ1-5; v_gene: TRBV29-1; d_gene: NA; abundance: few; CDR3aa: CSVGGGGNQPQHF; CDR3nt: TGCAGCGTTGGAGGGGGGGGCAATCAGCCCCAGCATTTT
j_gene: TRBJ1-2; v_gene: TRBV6-5; d_gene: NA; abundance: NA; CDR3aa: CASSYWADDGYTF; CDR3nt: TGTGCCAGCAGTTACTGGGCAGATGATGGCTACACCTTC
j_gene: TRBJ1-2; v_gene: TRBV6-1; d_gene: NA; abundance: few; CDR3aa: CASSEGTAANYGYTF; CDR3nt: TGTGCCAGCAGTGAAGGTACAGCCGCTAACTATGGCTACACCTTC
j_gene: TRBJ2-1; v_gene: TRBV6-2/TRBV6-3; d_gene: NA; abundance: NA; CDR3aa: CASSQGGGKSNEQFF; CDR3nt: TGTGCCAGCAGTCAGGGTGGTGGGAAGTCCAATGAGCAGTTCTTC
j_gene: TRBJ1-1; v_gene: TRBV5-1; d_gene: NA; abundance: NA; CDR3aa: CASLGEGRTEAFF; CDR3nt: TGCGCCAGTCTAGGGGAGGGGCGGACTGAAGCTTTCTTT
j_gene: TRBJ1-2; v_gene: TRBV27; d_gene: TRBD1; abundance: NA; CDR3aa: CASSFRGLTYGYTF; CDR3nt: TGTGCCAGCAGTTTCAGGGGGCTTACCTATGGCTACACCTTC
j_gene: TRBJ2-6; v_gene: TRBV24-1; d_gene: TRBD1; abundance: NA; CDR3aa: CATSDPVGQLISGANVLTF; CDR3nt: TGTGCCACCAGTGACCCGGTGGGACAGCTGATCTCTGGGGCCAACGTCCTGACTTTC
j_gene: TRBJ1-5; v_gene: TRBV19; d_gene: NA; abundance: NA; CDR3aa: CASSIYSGLSNQPQHF; CDR3nt: TGTGCCAGTAGTATATACTCAGGGCTTAGCAATCAGCCCCAGCATTTT
j_gene: TRBJ1-4; v_gene: TRBV18; d_gene: NA; abundance: NA; CDR3aa: CASSAKGDRNEKLFF; CDR3nt: TGTGCCAGCTCGGCCAAGGGGGACCGTAATGAAAAACTGTTTTTT
j_gene: TRBJ1-4; v_gene: TRBV6-1; d_gene: TRBD1; abundance: few; CDR3aa: CASSDRGQVEKLFF; CDR3nt: TGTGCCAGCAGTGACCGGGGACAGGTGGAAAAACTGTTTTTT
j_gene: TRBJ1-1; v_gene: TRBV27; d_gene: NA; abundance: NA; CDR3aa: CASSLGQGIGEAFF; CDR3nt: TGTGCCAGCAGTTTAGGTCAGGGTATCGGTGAAGCTTTCTTT
j_gene: TRBJ1-5; v_gene: TRBV6-6; d_gene: TRBD1; abundance: NA; CDR3aa: CASSYGTGEQPQHF; CDR3nt: TGTGCCAGCAGTTACGGGACAGGGGAACAGCCCCAGCATTTT
j_gene: TRBJ2-2; v_gene: TRBV3-1/TRBV3-2; d_gene: TRBD1; abundance: NA; CDR3aa: CASSHGTVMNTGELFF; CDR3nt: TGTGCCAGCAGCCACGGGACAGTGATGAACACCGGGGAGCTGTTTTTT
j_gene: TRBJ2-2; v_gene: TRBV24-1; d_gene: TRBD1; abundance: NA; CDR3aa: CATSDRQGRTGELFF; CDR3nt: TGTGCCACCAGTGACCGACAGGGGAGGACCGGGGAGCTGTTTTTT
j_gene: TRBJ2-7; v_gene: TRBV5-1; d_gene: TRBD1; abundance: NA; CDR3aa: CASSFRDRAYEQYF; CDR3nt: TGCGCCAGCAGCTTCCGGGACAGGGCTTACGAGCAGTACTTC
j_gene: TRBJ1-2; v_gene: TRBV6-5; d_gene: TRBD1; abundance: NA; CDR3aa: CASRDSGTGGGYTF; CDR3nt: TGTGCCAGCAGAGATTCCGGGACAGGGGGCGGCTACACCTTC
j_gene: TRBJ1-2; v_gene: TRBV6-5; d_gene: TRBD1; abundance: NA; CDR3aa: CASREDRGGGYTF; CDR3nt: TGTGCCAGCAGGGAGGACAGGGGGGGTGGCTACACCTTC
j_gene: TRBJ2-2; v_gene: TRBV19; d_gene: TRBD2; abundance: NA; CDR3aa: CAGRLAGNTGELFF; CDR3nt: TGTGCCGGTAGACTAGCGGGTAACACCGGGGAGCTGTTTTTT
j_gene: TRBJ1-2; v_gene: TRBV7-9; d_gene: NA; abundance: NA; CDR3aa: CASRLQGYNYGYTF; CDR3nt: TGTGCCAGCCGCTTACAGGGATATAACTATGGCTACACCTTC
j_gene: TRBJ1-1; v_gene: TRBV2; d_gene: TRBD1; abundance: few; CDR3aa: CASRVDRVTEAFF; CDR3nt: TGTGCCAGCAGGGTAGACAGGGTCACTGAAGCTTTCTTT
j_gene: TRBJ1-3; v_gene: TRBV4-1; d_gene: NA; abundance: NA; CDR3aa: CASSQDGAKNTIYF; CDR3nt: TGCGCCAGCAGCCAAGATGGGGCTAAGAACACCATATATTTT
j_gene: TRBJ2-3; v_gene: TRBV5-6; d_gene: NA; abundance: NA; CDR3aa: CASSLRGRSTDTQYF; CDR3nt: TGTGCCAGCAGCTTGAGGGGCCGGAGCACAGATACGCAGTATTTT
j_gene: TRBJ2-7; v_gene: TRBV10-1; d_gene: NA; abundance: few; CDR3aa: CASGGESFREQYF; CDR3nt: TGCGCCAGCGGAGGGGAGTCATTTAGAGAGCAGTACTTC
j_gene: TRBJ2-2; v_gene: TRBV6-2/TRBV6-3; d_gene: NA; abundance: NA; CDR3aa: CASSREGIGELFF; CDR3nt: TGTGCCAGCAGTCGAGAGGGAATCGGGGAGCTGTTTTTT
j_gene: TRBJ1-3; v_gene: TRBV6-6; d_gene: NA; abundance: NA; CDR3aa: CASSYGISGNTIYF; CDR3nt: TGTGCCAGCAGTTACGGCATCTCTGGAAACACCATATATTTT
j_gene: TRBJ2-1; v_gene: TRBV29-1; d_gene: TRBD2; abundance: NA; CDR3aa: CSVSGSTSEQFF; CDR3nt: TGCAGCGTTAGCGGGAGTACCAGTGAGCAGTTCTTC
j_gene: TRBJ2-1; v_gene: TRBV24-1; d_gene: NA; abundance: NA; CDR3aa: CATSDLQFGGSNEQFF; CDR3nt: TGTGCCACCAGTGATTTACAGTTCGGAGGGAGCAATGAGCAGTTCTTC
j_gene: TRBJ1-2; v_gene: TRBV7-2; d_gene: TRBD1; abundance: few; CDR3aa: CASSSRTGRGYTF; CDR3nt: TGTGCCAGCAGCTCCCGGACAGGTCGTGGCTACACCTTC
j_gene: TRBJ1-5; v_gene: TRBV30; d_gene: TRBD1; abundance: NA; CDR3aa: CAWSRTGTGSNQPQHF; CDR3nt: TGTGCCTGGAGTCGCACCGGGACAGGGAGCAATCAGCCCCAGCATTTT
j_gene: TRBJ1-1; v_gene: TRBV27; d_gene: NA; abundance: NA; CDR3aa: CASSYRGNTEAFF; CDR3nt: TGTGCCAGCAGTTATAGAGGGAACACTGAAGCTTTCTTT
j_gene: TRBJ1-1; v_gene: TRBV7-2; d_gene: NA; abundance: NA; CDR3aa: CASSFGRSTEAFF; CDR3nt: TGTGCCAGCAGCTTTGGCAGAAGCACTGAAGCTTTCTTT
j_gene: TRBJ2-5; v_gene: TRBV5-8; d_gene: NA; abundance: NA; CDR3aa: CASIRDTQETQYF; CDR3nt: TGTGCCAGCATCCGGGACACGCAAGAGACCCAGTACTTC